This record covers a single T cell receptor beta chain. Source study methods: By means of reference gene primer amplification, nucleated cell counts were estimated. Assay used: immunoSEQ multiplex PCR; TCRdb lists only in-frame clones, some missing. V and J calls and clone size are those listed in that table; D and trimming were worked out from the DNA. The sample lists about 93,000 clones, approximately 90% seen once, with roughly 2.3% in the top ten. These data come from a study of blood T cell repertoires in COVID-19. About the research overall: The United States, Italy and Spain supplied acute and convalescent COVID-19 samples. The cDNA or gDNA used as material had been derived from T cells, B-cell-depleted T cells, or PBMCs.

Germline V gives CDR1 DFQATT, CDR2 SNEGSKA (reference sequence). This CDR3 is 13 amino acids long. The germline V and J ends were trimmed by 3 bases and 3 bases, with 11 bases remaining between them. The chain joins TRBV20-1 to TRBJ1-1; no definite D call. Material for sequencing was peripheral blood. The source is a man aged 50 to 60 with acute or convalescent COVID-19. Written as DNA, the CDR3 is TGCAGTGCTAGTCTCCCAGGCTACACTGAAGCTTTCTTT. Protein sequence: CSASLPGYTEAFF.